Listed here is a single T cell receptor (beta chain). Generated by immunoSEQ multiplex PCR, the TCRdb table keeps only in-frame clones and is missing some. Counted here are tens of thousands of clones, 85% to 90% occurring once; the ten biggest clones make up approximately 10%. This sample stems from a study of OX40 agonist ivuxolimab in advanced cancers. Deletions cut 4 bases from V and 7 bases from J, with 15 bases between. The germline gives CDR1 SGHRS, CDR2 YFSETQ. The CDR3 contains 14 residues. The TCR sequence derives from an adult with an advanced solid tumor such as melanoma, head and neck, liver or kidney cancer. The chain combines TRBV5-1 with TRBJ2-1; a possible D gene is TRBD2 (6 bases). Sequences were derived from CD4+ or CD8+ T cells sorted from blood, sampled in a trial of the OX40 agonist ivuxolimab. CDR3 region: CASSGRGAENEQFF. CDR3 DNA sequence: TGCGCCAGCAGCGGGCGGGGTGCGGAGAATGAGCAGTTCTTC.